The 17 T cell receptor beta chains presented below share a single source sample, sequenced in a study of technical replicates of blood from several donors. This table comes from immunoSEQ multiplex PCR, and its TCRdb copy is limited to in-frame clones, with some not included. The repertoire holds tens of thousands of clones, roughly 98% seen once, with 0.15% in the top ten. The sample consisted of T cells isolated from PBMCs. All receptors derive from a human donor in good health.

This clone showed up just once. The chain has TRBV4-1 and TRBJ2-1; 9 bases fit TRBD2. The CDR3 totals 19 residues. Losses at the gene ends were 0 bases for V and 4 bases for J; bases not matched to a gene: 13. In germline, CDR1 is MGHRA, CDR2 YSYEKL. The CDR3 DNA follows: TGCGCCAGCAGCCAAGATAGGGGAGTAGCGGGGGCCCTATACAATGAGCAGTTCTTC. Protein: CASSQDRGVAGALYNEQFF.

V is TRBV4-1 and J is TRBJ2-3; 11 bases line up with TRBD1. V was clipped by 4 bases and J by 2 bases; unmatched bases: 2. This CDR3 region has 15 residues. Germline assignment: CDR1 MGHRA and CDR2 YSYEKL. The CDR3 reads CASSRGQGATDTQYF. Here the CDR3 DNA reads TGCGCCAGCAGCCGTGGACAGGGGGCCACAGATACGCAGTATTTT.

This rearrangement joins TRBV9 to TRBJ2-5, with D tentatively TRBD1 (6 bases). Trimming cost V 2 bases and J 2 bases, with 7 bases left between them. The CDR3 has 13 residues. Per the germline V gene, CDR1 is SGDLS and CDR2 is YYNGEE. CDR3 in DNA: TGTGCCAGCAGCGTGGACAGTCAAGAGACCCAGTACTTC. This translates into CASSVDSQETQYF.

The chain joins TRBV15 to TRBJ1-2; 7 positions match TRBD1. The CDR3 loop spans 16 amino acids. Germline V gene sequence: CDR1 LNHNV, CDR2 YYDKDF (reference sequence). V was pared by 0 bases and J by 4 bases, with 8 bases of the junction left unmatched. The CDR3 reads CATSRDKGTVFYGYTF. The CDR3 DNA reads as TGTGCCACCAGCAGAGATAAAGGGACAGTGTTCTATGGCTACACCTTC.

This chain uses TRBV6-5 with TRBJ2-5; TRBD1 matches at 9 bases. Unmatched junction bases numbered 5, after V lost 4 bases and J lost 2 bases. The CDR3 runs 15 residues. Germline assignment: CDR1 MNHEY and CDR2 SVGAGI. Written as DNA, the CDR3 is TGTGCCAGCAGTTCACAGGGGGCGGGGCAAGAGACCCAGTACTTC. Residues: CASSSQGAGQETQYF.

The V gene is TRBV4-1, the J gene TRBJ2-7; D might be TRBD2 (6 bases). The V end lost 1 base, the J end lost 3 bases, and 13 bases lay between the germline ends. Germline V lookup: CDR1 MGHRA, CDR2 YSYEKL. The CDR3 sequence is 15 residues long. CDR3 loop: CASSQVTAGRYEQYF. DNA of the CDR3: TGCGCCAGCAGCCAAGTCACGGCGGGGCGCTACGAGCAGTACTTC.

This chain connects TRBV19 to TRBJ2-7; 8 positions agree with TRBD2. The CDR3 has 14 residues. The V gene end was trimmed by 3 bases and the J gene end by 2 bases; junction bases not matched to a gene: 3. Germline CDR1 is LNHDA and CDR2 is SQIVND (reference sequence). The DNA for the CDR3 is TGTGCCAGTAGTATGCTAGCGGGCGCCTACGAGCAGTACTTC. Its translation: CASSMLAGAYEQYF. Full variable domain (rest looked up from reference TRBV19 and TRBJ2-7): DGGITQSPKYLFRKEGQNVTLSCEQNLNHDAMYWYRQDPGQGLRLIYYSQIVNDFQKGDIAEGYSVSREKKESFPLTVTSAQKNPTAFYLCASSMLAGAYEQYFGPGTRLTVT.

The gene calls are TRBV1 and TRBJ2-7; the table's D call TRBD1 went unverified against the DNA. TRBV1 is deemed a pseudogene. CDR3 size: 15 residues. For the CDR3, the DNA is TGCACCAGCAGCCAAACAGGGGCCAGCTCCTACGAGCAGTACTTC. As protein: CTSSQTGASSYEQYF.

This chain uses TRBV11-2 with TRBJ1-2, with D unresolved. Germline V CDR1 and CDR2: SGHAT, FQNNGV. V lost 3 bases and J lost 4, with 12 bases in between. The CDR3 runs to 14 residues. The CDR3 sequence is CASSFQAVPYGYTF. The CDR3 region has the DNA TGTGCCAGCAGCTTCCAGGCAGTACCCTATGGCTACACCTTC. Full variable domain (rest looked up from reference TRBV11-2 and TRBJ1-2): EAGVAQSPRYKIIEKRQSVAFWCNPISGHATLYWYQQILGQGPKLLIQFQNNGVVDDSQLPKDRFSAERLKGVDSTLKIQPAKLEDSAVYLCASSFQAVPYGYTFGSGTRLTVV.

V is TRBV7-9 and J is TRBJ1-4; 9 bases line up with TRBD1. The CDR3 has 15 residues. Germline V gives CDR1 SEHNR, CDR2 FQNEAQ (reference sequence). With 5 bases clipped from V and 8 bases from J, the junction kept 9 bases outside the gene matches. Here the CDR3 DNA reads TGTGCCAGCAGCCCCGGACAGGGGAGCGGCGAAAAACTGTTTTTT. It is translated as CASSPGQGSGEKLFF. The full variable domain, completed using reference TRBV7-9 and TRBJ1-4, is DTGVSQNPRHKITKRGQNVTFRCDPISEHNRLYWYRQTLGQGPEFLTYFQNEAQLEKSRLLSDRFSAERPKGSFSTLEIQRTEQGDSAMYLCASSPGQGSGEKLFFGSGTQLSVL.

The CDR3 coding sequence is TGTGCCAGCAGCTGGGGACAGGGGAACACCGGGGAGCTGTTTTTT. This gives the protein CASSWGQGNTGELFF. The gene calls are TRBV6-1 and TRBJ2-2; TRBD1 matches 9 bases. Germline CDR1 MNHNS, CDR2 SASEGT. This CDR3 comprises 15 residues. Losses at the gene ends were 6 bases for V and 1 base for J; bases not matched to a gene: 3.

The CDR3 sequence: CASSLVRDFDEQYF. The CDR3 coding sequence is TGCGCCAGCAGCTTGGTTCGGGATTTCGACGAGCAGTACTTC. This chain links TRBV5-1 with TRBJ2-7; a possible D gene is TRBD2 (5 bases). CDR1 and CDR2 (germline): SGHRS, YFSETQ. The CDR3 spans 14 residues. Trimming took 0 bases from V and 5 from J, leaving 12 bases between them.

The chain couples TRBV7-9 to TRBJ2-3; D is unclear. CDR1 SEHNR and CDR2 FQNEAQ come from the germline V gene (reference sequence). The CDR3 runs 13 residues. Trimming left V 2 bases short and J 2 bases short, with 5 bases between. The CDR3 reads CASSLTATDTQYF. The CDR3 bases are TGTGCCAGCAGCTTAACAGCCACAGATACGCAGTATTTT.

The V and J genes are TRBV27 and TRBJ1-1; 7 bases align to TRBD1. This CDR3 has 15 amino acids. CDR1 is MNHEY, CDR2 SMNVEV, per germline (reference sequence). V gave up 4 bases and J gave up 5 bases; unmatched junction bases: 10. CDR3 in amino acids: CASSWGLQGVTEAFF. CDR3 coding DNA: TGTGCCAGCAGTTGGGGATTGCAGGGGGTTACTGAAGCTTTCTTT.

The V call is TRBV10-3, the J call TRBJ2-5; D not certain. The CDR3 extends over 12 amino acids. Trimming took off 10 bases at V and 1 base at J, with 10 bases between the two ends. Germline-derived CDR1 and CDR2 are ENHRY and SYGVKD. The CDR3 reads CATGVGQETQYF. In DNA, the CDR3 is TGTGCCACCGGAGTCGGCCAAGAGACCCAGTACTTC.

This clone was seen a single time. Written as DNA, the CDR3 is TGTGCCAGCAGTCACCCCCGGGACAGGGGTCACACTGAAGCTTTCTTT. Translating gives CASSHPRDRGHTEAFF. V is TRBV28 and J is TRBJ1-1; 10 nucleotides align to TRBD1. Germline CDR1 reads MDHEN; CDR2 reads SYDVKM. The J segment lost 3 bases and the V segment lost 5 bases, leaving 9 bases of the junction unmatched. The CDR3 loop spans 16 amino acids.

The chain is built from TRBV5-6 and TRBJ1-5, with TRBD1 as a possible D gene (6 bases). The CDR3 runs 17 residues. Per germline, CDR1 SGHDT and CDR2 YYEEEE. V was pared by 4 bases and J by 2 bases, with 19 bases between. CDR3 in DNA: TGTGCCAGCAGCGTTTTCGCAGGGGTGGGTCGCAATCAGCCCCAGCATTTT. Translated, it gives CASSVFAGVGRNQPQHF. Looking up the rest from reference TRBV5-6 and TRBJ1-5 gives the full variable domain: DAGVTQSPTHLIKTRGQQVTLRCSPKSGHDTVSWYQQALGQGPQFIFQYYEEEERQRGNFPDRFSGHQFPNYSSELNVNALLLGDSALYLCASSVFAGVGRNQPQHFGDGTRLSIL.